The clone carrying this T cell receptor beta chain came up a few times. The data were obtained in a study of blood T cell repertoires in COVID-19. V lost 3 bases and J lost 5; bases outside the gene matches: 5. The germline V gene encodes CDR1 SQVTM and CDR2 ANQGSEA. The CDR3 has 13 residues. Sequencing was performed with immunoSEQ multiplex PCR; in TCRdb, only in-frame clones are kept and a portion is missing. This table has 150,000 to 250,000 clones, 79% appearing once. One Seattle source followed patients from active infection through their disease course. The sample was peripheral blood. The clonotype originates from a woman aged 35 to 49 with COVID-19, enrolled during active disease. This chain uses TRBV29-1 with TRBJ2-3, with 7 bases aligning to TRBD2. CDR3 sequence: CSVDGRGEDTQYF. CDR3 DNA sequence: TGCAGCGTTGACGGACGGGGGGAAGATACGCAGTATTTT.